The 15 T cell receptor beta chains listed next were all sequenced from one sample in a study of T cell repertoires in cytomegalovirus infection. Via MiXCR, TCRdb re-called the reads, giving one row per CDR3 protein. Of 200,000 to 300,000 distinct CDR3 sequences in the sample, 9% to 15% were seen once. The sample was PBMCs. The receptors shown here come from a human donor in good health (CMV status not recorded). Some clones in this sample may be carry-over from other donors' samples.

This clonotype was picked up many times. The chain has TRBV11-1 and TRBJ2-2; the D gene could be TRBD1 or TRBD2 (5 bases each). V was cut by 1 base and J by 1 base, with 10 bases left in between. The CDR3 runs to 16 residues. Germline values: CDR1 SGHAT, CDR2 FQDESV (reference sequence). The CDR3 protein is CASSLERGLNTGELFF. The CDR3 DNA follows: TGTGCCAGCAGCTTAGAACGGGGCCTGAACACCGGGGAGCTGTTTTTT.

This clonotype was counted ten times or more. J is TRBJ2-1 and V is TRBV7-2; 7 positions agree with TRBD2. The CDR3 length is 15 residues. Trimming removed 5 bases from V and 1 base from J; junction bases left unmatched: 5. Germline V gene sequence: CDR1 SGHTA, CDR2 FQGNSA. The CDR3 DNA follows: TGTGCCAGCAGCCAGCGGGACCCTTCCTACAATGAGCAGTTCTTC. It translates to CASSQRDPSYNEQFF.

In its sample, this clonotype was seen many times. The V gene is TRBV28, the J gene TRBJ2-7; 8 positions match TRBD1. Per the germline V gene, CDR1 is MDHEN and CDR2 is SYDVKM. The V gene end was trimmed by 5 bases and the J gene end by 5 bases; junction bases not matched to a gene: 8. The CDR3 sequence is 14 residues long. The CDR3 loop reads CASSPWTGKNEQYF. DNA of the CDR3: TGTGCCAGCAGTCCTTGGACAGGGAAAAACGAGCAGTACTTC.

This clonotype has at least ten counts. V gene TRBV7-9 combines with J gene TRBJ2-1; D tentatively reads TRBD1 or TRBD2 (5 bases each). The germline CDR1 and CDR2 sequences are SEHNR and FQNEAQ (reference sequence). There are 15 residues in the CDR3. V lost 3 bases and J lost 9, with 18 bases in between. The chain's CDR3 is CASSLAGTLLGEQFF. Written as DNA, the CDR3 is TGTGCCAGCAGCTTGGCCGGGACCCTCTTAGGTGAGCAGTTCTTC.

Many counts were recorded for this clonotype. This chain links TRBV7-2 with TRBJ2-6; TRBD1 agrees at 7 bases. The CDR3 contains 15 residues. From germline, CDR1 is SGHTA and CDR2 FQGNSA. V trimming: 5 bases; J trimming: 2 bases; junction bases outside the gene matches: 3. CDR3 region: CASSRDRAGANVLTF. The CDR3 DNA sequence: TGTGCCAGCAGCCGCGACAGGGCTGGGGCCAACGTCCTGACTTTC.

This clonotype showed up many times. The rearrangement links TRBV28 to TRBJ1-4; D unresolved. CDR3 length equals 11 residues. V lost 2 bases to trimming and J lost 13 bases, with 8 bases between them. CDR1 and CDR2 (germline): MDHEN, SYDVKM. The CDR3 DNA reads TGTGCCAGCAGTTTACGGGGAAGACTGTTTTTT. It codes for CASSLRGRLFF.

This clonotype has ten or more counts. J is TRBJ2-5 and V is TRBV7-8; D may be TRBD1 (5 bases). Germline lookup yields CDR1 SGHVS and CDR2 FQNEAQ. Trimming took off 1 base at V and 5 bases at J, with 11 bases between the two ends. The CDR3 has 14 amino acids. CDR3 nucleotide sequence: TGTGCCAGCAGCTTAGATCTGGGGCGGGAGACCCAGTACTTC. It specifies CASSLDLGRETQYF. The whole variable domain, remainder taken from reference TRBV7-8 and TRBJ2-5, is GAGVSQSPRYKVAKRGQDVALRCDPISGHVSLFWYQQALGQGPEFLTYFQNEAQLDKSGLPSDRFFAERPEGSVSTLKIQRTQQEDSAVYLCASSLDLGRETQYFGPGTRLLVL.

Worth noting for this clonotype: Being one base from a much bigger clone, this may be a read error. Written as DNA, the CDR3 is TGTGCCAGCAGCCCCCAGGGAGTTTTCATATATTTT. It specifies CASSPQGVFIYF. The chain has TRBV7-2 and TRBJ1-3; possible D gene TRBD1, 5 bases. There are 12 residues in the CDR3. The germline V gene has CDR1 SGHTA and CDR2 FQGNSA. The ends were cut back, 5 bases at V and 12 bases at J, with 14 bases in the middle.

This clonotype has a count of ten or more. The chain is built from TRBV7-6 and TRBJ2-2, with 8 bases that match TRBD1. The germline V gene has CDR1 SGHVS and CDR2 FNYEAQ. J lost 3 bases, V lost 0 bases, and 3 bases had no gene match. The CDR3 contains 16 residues. CDR3 amino acids: CASSLADRGDTGELFF. The CDR3 coding sequence is TGTGCCAGCAGCTTAGCCGACAGGGGAGACACCGGGGAGCTGTTTTTT. Complete variable domain (other parts from reference TRBV7-6 and TRBJ2-2): GAGVSQSPRYKVTKRGQDVALRCDPISGHVSLYWYRQALGQGPEFLTYFNYEAQQDKSGLPNDRFSAERPEGSISTLTIQRTEQRDSAMYRCASSLADRGDTGELFFGEGSRLTVL.

The table lists this clonotype with many counts. This chain connects TRBV12-5 to TRBJ2-1; tentatively, D is TRBD2 (6 bases). V shed 1 base and J shed 7 bases, with 11 bases lying between them. CDR3 length: 14 amino acids. The germline V gene has CDR1 LGHNT and CDR2 FRNRAP. CDR3 nucleotides: TGTGCTAGTGGTTTGGGGACTACGAATAATGAGCAGTTCTTC. Residues: CASGLGTTNNEQFF.

At least ten counts were recorded for this clonotype. The chain links TRBV7-2 to TRBJ1-1; D uncertain. The germline gives CDR1 SGHTA, CDR2 FQGNSA. CDR3 length: 14 residues. The V gene lost 3 bases and the J gene lost 1 base, with 9 bases spanning the gap. CDR3 DNA sequence: TGTGCCAGCAGCTTGGCCCTGGAGAACACTGAAGCTTTCTTT. Encoded protein: CASSLALENTEAFF.

This clonotype was observed many times. The chain employs TRBV7-6 and TRBJ1-4, with 8 bases fitting TRBD1. Trimming took 1 base from V and 7 from J; bases not matched to a gene: 2. Germline CDR1 reads SGHVS; CDR2 reads FNYEAQ. The CDR3 loop spans 14 amino acids. In DNA, the CDR3 is TGTGCCAGCAGCTTAGGGACAGGGTCTGAAAAACTGTTTTTT. Protein sequence: CASSLGTGSEKLFF.

This clonotype appeared many times. The chain carries TRBV7-9 and TRBJ1-5; no clear D gene. The CDR3 is 13 residues long. V was clipped by 8 bases and J by 3 bases, with 11 bases between them. Germline lookup yields CDR1 SEHNR and CDR2 FQNEAQ (reference sequence). Here the CDR3 DNA reads TGTGCCAGCTCCCTCGGGTTCAATCAGCCCCAGCATTTT. This sequence encodes CASSLGFNQPQHF.

This clonotype was seen many times. V is TRBV7-9 and J is TRBJ1-1; 9 positions agree with TRBD1. The CDR3 is 15 residues long. Germline values: CDR1 SEHNR, CDR2 FQNEAQ (reference sequence). Trimming cost V 5 bases and J 4 bases; bases outside gene matches: 8. The CDR3 protein is CASSPSGQGFTEAFF. Here the CDR3 DNA reads TGTGCCAGCAGCCCCTCGGGACAGGGTTTCACTGAAGCTTTCTTT. The entire variable domain, with the rest obtained from reference TRBV7-9 and TRBJ1-1, is as follows: DTGVSQNPRHKITKRGQNVTFRCDPISEHNRLYWYRQTLGQGPEFLTYFQNEAQLEKSRLLSDRFSAERPKGSFSTLEIQRTEQGDSAMYLCASSPSGQGFTEAFFGQGTRLTVV.

In regard to this clonotype: The junction departs from the called germline gene at one end, perhaps through a read error. The chain carries TRBV30 and TRBJ2-1, with D maybe TRBD2 (6 bases). Germline CDR1 is GTSNPN and CDR2 is SVGIG (reference sequence). This CDR3 is 12 amino acids long. CDR3 protein: CVWTVAAGEQFF. CDR3 bases: TGTGTCTGGACCGTAGCGGCGGGGGAGCAGTTCTTC.